Following are 32 T cell receptor beta chains from one sample sequenced in a study of CD8 T cells in Susac syndrome. Reverse transcription used about 0.45 to 1 ug RNA and random hexamers. TCRdb recomputed calls from the immunoSEQ multiplex PCR reads with MiXCR, one row per CDR3 protein. Of 150,000 or so distinct CDR3 sequences in the sample, around 94% are singletons; the top ten hold around 0.14%. The specimen sequenced was CD4+ T cells from PBMCs. The receptors originated from a human donor in good health.

The V call is TRBV28, the J call TRBJ2-5; D is possibly TRBD1 (7 bases). Per germline, CDR1 MDHEN and CDR2 SYDVKM. This CDR3 comprises 15 residues. V gave up 2 bases and J gave up 4 bases, with 14 bases separating them. CDR3 nucleotides: TGTGCCAGCAGTTTAGGGGGGACAGCGGGAGAGACCCAGTACTTC. As protein: CASSLGGTAGETQYF.

This clonotype has only one observation. V gene TRBV7-2 combines with J gene TRBJ2-7, with a possible D match to TRBD1 (5 bases). The CDR3 runs 14 residues. Trimming cost V 1 base and J 4 bases, with 11 bases left between them. Germline V gives CDR1 SGHTA, CDR2 FQGNSA. The CDR3 sequence: CASSLGIGAYEQYF. The CDR3 nucleotides read TGTGCCAGCAGCTTAGGGATAGGGGCATACGAGCAGTACTTC. Full variable domain (outside the CDR3, taken from reference TRBV7-2 and TRBJ2-7): GAGVSQSPSNKVTEKGKDVELRCDPISGHTALYWYRQSLGQGLEFLIYFQGNSAPDKSGLPSDRFSAERTGGSVSTLTIQRTQQEDSAVYLCASSLGIGAYEQYFGPGTRLTVT.

This clonotype was detected a few times. This chain connects TRBV7-2 to TRBJ2-3, with D uncertain. CDR1 SGHTA and CDR2 FQGNSA come from the germline V gene. With 4 bases removed from V and 2 bases from J, the gap between germline ends came to 4 bases. The CDR3 extends over 12 amino acids. Here the CDR3 DNA reads TGTGCCAGCAGCTCGAACACAGATACGCAGTATTTT. Residues: CASSSNTDTQYF.

The gene calls are TRBV4-3 and TRBJ1-2; 8 bases match TRBD1. CDR3 size: 15 residues. Trimming took 0 bases from V and 0 from J; bases not matched to a gene: 0. Looked up from germline, CDR1 is LGHNA and CDR2 is YSLEER. This CDR3 is CASSQEGQANYGYTF. CDR3 in DNA: TGCGCCAGCAGCCAAGAGGGACAGGCTAACTATGGCTACACCTTC.

This chain uses TRBV20-1 with TRBJ2-5; D gene uncertain. Trimming pared 6 bases from V and 5 bases from J, leaving 19 bases between. Germline values: CDR1 DFQATT, CDR2 SNEGSKA (reference sequence). This CDR3 is built from 14 residues. CDR3 protein: CSASPQKSLETQYF. The CDR3 DNA is TGCAGTGCAAGTCCCCAAAAAAGCCTTGAGACCCAGTACTTC.

This clonotype was seen a single time. This chain connects TRBV29-1 to TRBJ1-5; the D gene is possibly TRBD1 (5 bases). This CDR3 has 14 residues. V gave up 0 bases and J gave up 9 bases, with 15 bases separating them. Germline CDR1 reads SQVTM; CDR2 reads ANQGSEA. The CDR3 nucleotides are TGCAGCGTTGAAGAGGGAACAGGTGGAGGGCCCCAGCATTTT. Protein: CSVEEGTGGGPQHF.

This sequence joins TRBV30 and TRBJ2-7; D uncertain. V was pared by 2 bases and J by 2 bases, with 4 bases between. From germline, CDR1 is GTSNPN and CDR2 SVGIG (reference sequence). The CDR3 loop spans 11 amino acids. CDR3 in amino acids: CAWSLAYEQYF. DNA for the CDR3: TGTGCCTGGAGTTTGGCCTACGAGCAGTACTTC.

V usage is TRBV30 and J usage is TRBJ2-7; TRBD1 or TRBD2 may be the D gene (6 bases each). Trimming removed 4 bases at V and 9 bases at J, with 16 bases between. CDR1 and CDR2 (germline): GTSNPN, SVGIG (reference sequence). The CDR3 has 12 residues. This CDR3 is CAWTSGGKGQYF. The DNA of the CDR3 is TGTGCCTGGACCTCCGGGGGCAAGGGGCAGTACTTC.

J is TRBJ1-2 and V is TRBV29-1, with a tentative D call TRBD1 (5 bases). The CDR3 runs 12 residues. V was clipped by 5 bases and J by 0 bases, with 7 bases between them. Per germline, CDR1 SQVTM and CDR2 ANQGSEA. CDR3 residues: CSVRTSNYGYTF. The CDR3 DNA follows: TGCAGCGTTAGGACATCTAACTATGGCTACACCTTC.

V usage is TRBV7-2 and J usage is TRBJ2-5; no clear D gene. The germline V gene encodes CDR1 SGHTA and CDR2 FQGNSA. This CDR3 region has 12 residues. Trimming pared 5 bases from V and 5 bases from J, leaving 9 bases between. Here the CDR3 reads CASSPYLETQYF. The CDR3, as DNA: TGTGCCAGCAGCCCCTATTTGGAGACCCAGTACTTC.

The V call is TRBV23-1, the J call TRBJ2-5, with D maybe TRBD2 (6 bases). TRBV23-1 is given ORF status, its function remaining uncertain. V lost 4 bases to trimming and J lost 5 bases, with 17 bases between them. The CDR3 contains 15 residues. CDR3 sequence reads: CASSRKGLPVETQYF. CDR3 sequence (DNA): TGCGCCAGCAGTCGGAAGGGACTGCCGGTGGAGACCCAGTACTTC.

The V and J genes are TRBV5-4 and TRBJ2-5, with 9 nucleotides matching TRBD1. Germline CDR1 is SGHNT and CDR2 is YYREEE (reference sequence). V was pared by 1 base and J by 5 bases, with 6 bases of the junction left unmatched. The CDR3 runs 15 residues. CDR3: CASSLTGGRRETQYF. CDR3 nucleotides: TGTGCCAGCAGCTTGACAGGGGGCCGGAGGGAGACCCAGTACTTC.

The chain employs TRBV30 and TRBJ2-1, with D hard to call. The germline V gene has CDR1 GTSNPN and CDR2 SVGIG (reference sequence). V gave up 2 bases and J gave up 5 bases, with 4 bases separating them. This CDR3 has 11 amino acids. The CDR3 is CAWSRNNEQFF. The CDR3 region has the DNA TGTGCCTGGAGTCGAAACAATGAGCAGTTCTTC.

V usage is TRBV20-1 and J usage is TRBJ2-5, with no clear D. CDR3 length: 13 residues. Germline lookup yields CDR1 DFQATT and CDR2 SNEGSKA (reference sequence). V dropped 3 bases and J dropped 4 bases, with 12 bases sitting between them. The CDR3 bases are TGCAGTGCTAGTTTGAGCTTCGGAGAGACCCAGTACTTC. It specifies CSASLSFGETQYF.

The sample holds one count of this clonotype. The chain recombines TRBV10-3 with TRBJ2-1; 7 nucleotides align to TRBD2. The CDR3 is 13 amino acids. Germline loops: CDR1 ENHRY, CDR2 SYGVKD. With V trimmed by 5 bases and J by 6 bases, 4 bases remained unmatched. The CDR3 loop reads CAISRPGGNEQFF. The CDR3 DNA reads as TGTGCCATCAGTCGCCCGGGGGGCAATGAGCAGTTCTTC.

The rearrangement links TRBV19 to TRBJ1-2; TRBD1 might be the D (6 bases). The ends were cut back, 1 base at V and 7 bases at J, with 10 bases in the middle. The CDR3 is 13 residues long. Looked up from germline, CDR1 is LNHDA and CDR2 is SQIVND (reference sequence). Here the CDR3 DNA reads TGTGCCAGTAGTATAGCTCAGGGGCCTGGCTACACCTTC. Translated: CASSIAQGPGYTF.

The chain uses TRBV9 and TRBJ2-5, with D unresolved. The CDR3 sequence is 15 residues long. Germline V gene lookup returns CDR1 SGDLS and CDR2 YYNGEE. V gave up 0 bases and J gave up 5 bases, with 14 bases separating them. CDR3 amino acids: CASSVGIGGGETQYF. For the CDR3, the DNA is TGTGCCAGCAGCGTAGGAATAGGCGGTGGGGAGACCCAGTACTTC.

In DNA, the CDR3 is TGCAGTGCGCCGGACAGGAGAATTCCCACCGGGGAGCTGTTTTTT. Residues: CSAPDRRIPTGELFF. The chain combines TRBV20-1 with TRBJ2-2; 7 nucleotides line up with TRBD1. Germline-derived CDR1 and CDR2 are DFQATT and SNEGSKA (reference sequence). CDR3 size: 15 residues. V lost 6 bases and J lost 4; bases outside the gene matches: 11.

The chain employs TRBV2 and TRBJ2-3; D is perhaps TRBD2 (6 bases). This CDR3 contains 12 residues. Germline V gene lookup returns CDR1 SNHLY and CDR2 FYNNEI. V lost 8 bases and J 9 bases, leaving 15 bases between the germline ends. CDR3 bases: TGTGCCAGCTGGGACTCCGTTCTGACGCAGTATTTT. Amino acids: CASWDSVLTQYF.

V gene TRBV4-2 combines with J gene TRBJ2-2, with D perhaps matching TRBD2 (5 bases). V lost 1 base and J 4 bases, leaving 13 bases between the germline ends. Germline V gene data show CDR1 as LGHNA and CDR2 as YNFKEQ. The CDR3 runs 16 residues. This CDR3 is CASSQGLTRSTGELFF. The CDR3 bases are TGTGCCAGCAGCCAAGGTCTAACTAGGTCCACCGGGGAGCTGTTTTTT.

V is TRBV20-1 and J is TRBJ2-3, with 11 positions matching TRBD2. This CDR3 is built from 15 residues. The V and J ends lost 5 bases and 3 bases, in that order; junction bases with no gene match: 7. CDR1 and CDR2 (germline): DFQATT, SNEGSKA (reference sequence). The CDR3 reads CSAARLAGSTDTQYF. CDR3 nucleotides: TGCAGTGCTGCCCGACTAGCGGGGTCGACAGATACGCAGTATTTT.

The chain carries TRBV20-1 and TRBJ1-2; no clear D. CDR3 size: 11 residues. CDR1 is DFQATT and CDR2 is SNEGSKA in the germline V gene (reference sequence). V was shortened by 5 bases and J by 2 bases, with 6 bases between the two germline ends. CDR3 region: CSAAGNYGYTF. CDR3 DNA: TGCAGTGCTGCCGGAAACTATGGCTACACCTTC.

V usage is TRBV12-3 or TRBV12-4 and J usage is TRBJ1-2; D remains unclear. The CDR3 has 13 amino acids. V gave up 6 bases and J gave up 5 bases, with 13 bases separating them. CDR3 protein: CASSLARRYGYTF. The CDR3 nucleotides are TGTGCCAGCAGCCTAGCCAGGAGGTATGGCTACACCTTC.

J is TRBJ1-1 and V is TRBV9; maybe TRBD1 (5 bases). Germline V CDR1 and CDR2: SGDLS, YYNGEE. V was clipped by 4 bases and J by 10 bases, with 17 bases between them. CDR3 length: 13 residues. CDR3 coding DNA: TGTGCCAGCAGCCCTGGGACGCCGGTTAGAGCTTTCTTT. Encoded protein: CASSPGTPVRAFF.

This clonotype has just one count. The gene calls are TRBV3-1 and TRBJ2-5, with 7 bases lining up with TRBD1. The length of the CDR3 is 13 residues. J lost 9 bases, V lost 4 bases, and 8 bases had no gene match. Germline V gene sequence: CDR1 LGHDT, CDR2 YNNKEL (reference sequence). Written as DNA, the CDR3 is TGTGCCAGCAGCCGGGACAGCGTGAAGGCCCAGTACTTC. Its translation: CASSRDSVKAQYF.

The J gene is TRBJ1-2, the V gene TRBV27; D is undetermined. V was clipped by 3 bases and J by 3 bases, with 14 bases between them. Germline CDR1 MNHEY, CDR2 SMNVEV (reference sequence). The CDR3 is 15 residues long. The CDR3 reads CASSLNGVPDYGYTF. In nucleotides, the CDR3 is TGTGCCAGCAGTTTGAACGGCGTTCCCGACTATGGCTACACCTTC.

The chain carries TRBV5-1 and TRBJ1-2; the D is unclear. Trimming stripped 2 bases from V and 0 bases from J, with 14 bases between. CDR1 and CDR2 (germline): SGHRS, YFSETQ. This CDR3 region has 16 residues. DNA for the CDR3: TGCGCCAGCAGCTTAGGCAGCTCAGAAGCTAACTATGGCTACACCTTC. As protein: CASSLGSSEANYGYTF.

The chain uses TRBV20-1 and TRBJ2-5; 12 positions match TRBD2. V shed 0 bases and J 4 bases; nucleotides not matched to a gene: 3. The germline gives CDR1 DFQATT, CDR2 SNEGSKA (reference sequence). The CDR3 has 15 residues. CDR3 amino acids: CSARDTSGGSETQYF. CDR3 bases: TGCAGTGCTAGAGATACTAGCGGGGGGTCAGAGACCCAGTACTTC.

The genes are TRBV7-2 and TRBJ1-4, with D possibly matching TRBD1 (5 bases). Germline CDR1 and CDR2: SGHTA and FQGNSA. V dropped 4 bases and J dropped 7 bases, with 10 bases sitting between them. The CDR3 covers 13 residues. In DNA, the CDR3 is TGTGCCAGCAGCTCGGGACGTTTTGAAAAACTGTTTTTT. Translating it yields CASSSGRFEKLFF.

The V and J genes are TRBV18 and TRBJ2-7, with D maybe TRBD2 (6 bases). V was shortened by 1 base and J by 12 bases, with 22 bases between the two germline ends. Germline loops: CDR1 KGHSH, CDR2 LQKENI. The CDR3 covers 15 residues. Here the CDR3 DNA reads TGTGCCAGCTCACCACTAAACAGGCCCGAGCGGGCTCCGTACTTC. Protein product: CASSPLNRPERAPYF.

V and J are TRBV3-1 and TRBJ2-7, with 11 positions matching TRBD1. The CDR3 has 15 amino acids. Germline V gene data show CDR1 as LGHDT and CDR2 as YNNKEL (reference sequence). The ends lost 4 bases at V and 5 bases at J; junction bases unmatched: 7. The CDR3 here is CASSRPGTGGDEQYF. DNA of the CDR3: TGTGCCAGCAGCCGTCCCGGGACAGGGGGTGACGAGCAGTACTTC.

The rearrangement uses TRBV20-1 and TRBJ2-7; possible D gene TRBD2, 6 bases. Germline lookup yields CDR1 DFQATT and CDR2 SNEGSKA (reference sequence). This CDR3 has 12 residues. V was shortened by 6 bases and J by 6 bases, with 15 bases between the two germline ends. CDR3 amino acids: CSAPGLGSEQYF. The CDR3 DNA reads TGCAGTGCCCCGGGACTGGGGAGCGAGCAGTACTTC.